The clone carrying this T cell receptor beta chain was recorded many times. Its antigen is currently unknown. This entry is derived from a study of Graves' ophthalmopathy and Graves' hyperthyroidism. Study-wide context: Researchers obtained peripheral blood at initial diagnosis, before any treatment had begun. Study conclusions and caveats: The model achieved 70.59% sensitivity and around 78% specificity for ophthalmopathy progression.

This CDR3 region has 13 residues. V lost 3 bases to trimming and J lost 10 bases, with 15 bases between them. Amplified material comprised TCR beta CDR3 regions derived from RNA transcripts. The workflow started with a first-round RT-PCR run with HTBI primers and then moved on to a second-round multiplex PCR. TCRdb independently ran MiXCR on the multiplex PCR reads; one entry per CDR3 protein. The data contain approximately 150,000 distinct CDR3 sequences, under 45% of them seen just once; the ten biggest clones take up 8% to 9.5%. Uncontrolled infections, pregnancy, lactation or other autoimmune diseases led to patient exclusion. PBMCs were isolated by Ficoll-Paque density gradient centrifugation, using around 10 ml of fresh peripheral blood as the starting material.

The specimen sequenced was peripheral blood. The chain links TRBV12-3 or TRBV12-4 to TRBJ1-1; D not certain. The clonotype comes from a man younger than 45 with Graves' ophthalmopathy. This CDR3 is CASSFRKLKGAFF. The CDR3 DNA reads as TGTGCCAGCAGTTTTCGAAAGTTGAAGGGAGCTTTCTTT.